The sequence of this T cell receptor beta chain was determined in a study of blood T cell repertoires in COVID-19. Study at large: The samples span acute and convalescent COVID-19 from the United States, Italy and Spain. PBMCs, B-cell-depleted T cells, or T cells were the source of the cDNA or gDNA that made up the material.

CDR3 length equals 14 residues. Per the germline V gene, CDR1 is MNHEY and CDR2 is SVGEGT. V lost 4 bases, J lost 2 bases, and 4 bases stayed unmatched. As originally analysed: Amplifying reference gene primers gave estimates of nucleated cell counts. Using immunoSEQ multiplex PCR, the repertoire was profiled, and TCRdb retains in-frame clones only, with some absent. That table is the source of V, J and clone size, and D and trimming were worked out from the DNA. Of roughly 250,000 clones in the sample, roughly nine tenths were seen once. The J gene is TRBJ2-7, the V gene TRBV6-2 or TRBV6-3, with 8 bases identical to TRBD2. Sequenced: peripheral blood. This receptor was identified in a man aged 55 to 69 who had recovered from COVID-19. CDR3 protein: CASSWRGAPYEQYF. CDR3 sequence (DNA): TGTGCCAGCAGTTGGCGGGGGGCCCCCTACGAGCAGTACTTC.